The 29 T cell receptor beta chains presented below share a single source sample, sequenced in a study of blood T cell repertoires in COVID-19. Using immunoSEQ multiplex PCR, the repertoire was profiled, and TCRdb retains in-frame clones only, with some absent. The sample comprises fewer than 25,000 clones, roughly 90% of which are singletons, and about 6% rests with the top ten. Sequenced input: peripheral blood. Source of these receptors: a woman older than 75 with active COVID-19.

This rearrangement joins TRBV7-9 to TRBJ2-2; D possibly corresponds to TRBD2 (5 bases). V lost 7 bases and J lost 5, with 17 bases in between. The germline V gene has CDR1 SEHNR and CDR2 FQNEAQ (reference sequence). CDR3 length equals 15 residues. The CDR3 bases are TGTGCCAGCACCACCGGGGTGGCGAGGACCGGGGAGCTGTTTTTT. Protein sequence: CASTTGVARTGELFF.

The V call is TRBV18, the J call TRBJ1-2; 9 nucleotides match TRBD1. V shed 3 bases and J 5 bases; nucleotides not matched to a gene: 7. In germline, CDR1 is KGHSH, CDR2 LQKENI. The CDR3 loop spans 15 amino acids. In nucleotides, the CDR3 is TGTGCCAGCTCACCGCGGGACAGGGTTCAGTATGGCTACACCTTC. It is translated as CASSPRDRVQYGYTF.

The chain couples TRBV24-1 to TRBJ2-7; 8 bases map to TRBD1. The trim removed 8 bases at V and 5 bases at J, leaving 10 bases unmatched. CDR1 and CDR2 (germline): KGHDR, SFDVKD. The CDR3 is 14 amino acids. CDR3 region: CATTGPGGLDEQYF. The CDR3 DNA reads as TGTGCCACCACCGGGCCAGGGGGCTTGGACGAGCAGTACTTC.

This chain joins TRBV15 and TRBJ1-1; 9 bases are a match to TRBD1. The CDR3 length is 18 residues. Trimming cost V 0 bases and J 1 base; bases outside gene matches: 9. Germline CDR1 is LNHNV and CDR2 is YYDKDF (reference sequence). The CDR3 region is CATSRDGGWTGANTEAFF. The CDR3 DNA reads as TGTGCCACCAGCAGAGACGGTGGTTGGACAGGGGCGAACACTGAAGCTTTCTTT.

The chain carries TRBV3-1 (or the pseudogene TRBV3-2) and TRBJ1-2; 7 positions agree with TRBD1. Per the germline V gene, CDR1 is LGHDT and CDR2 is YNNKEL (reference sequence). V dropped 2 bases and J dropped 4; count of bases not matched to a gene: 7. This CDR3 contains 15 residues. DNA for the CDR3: TGTGCCAGCAGCCAATCTCGGACAGGCGTCTATGGCTACACCTTC. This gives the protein CASSQSRTGVYGYTF.

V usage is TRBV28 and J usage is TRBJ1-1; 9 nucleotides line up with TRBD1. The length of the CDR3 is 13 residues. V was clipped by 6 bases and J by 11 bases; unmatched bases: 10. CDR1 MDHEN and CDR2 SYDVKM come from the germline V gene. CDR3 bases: TGTGCCAGCAGCCCGGGGACAGGGCGAGGGGCTTTCTTT. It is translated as CASSPGTGRGAFF. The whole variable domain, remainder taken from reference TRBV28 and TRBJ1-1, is DVKVTQSSRYLVKRTGEKVFLECVQDMDHENMFWYRQDPGLGLRLIYFSYDVKMKEKGDIPEGYSVSREKKERFSLILESASTNQTSMYLCASSPGTGRGAFFGQGTRLTVV.

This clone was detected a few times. The CDR3 bases are TGTGCCAGCAAGTTAGGGGCCGATAATTCACCCCTCCACTTT. This codes for CASKLGADNSPLHF. The chain combines TRBV11-2 with TRBJ1-6; D might be TRBD1 (5 bases). V was pared by 7 bases and J by 5 bases, with 12 bases between. Germline CDR1 reads SGHAT; CDR2 reads FQNNGV. This CDR3 has 14 amino acids.

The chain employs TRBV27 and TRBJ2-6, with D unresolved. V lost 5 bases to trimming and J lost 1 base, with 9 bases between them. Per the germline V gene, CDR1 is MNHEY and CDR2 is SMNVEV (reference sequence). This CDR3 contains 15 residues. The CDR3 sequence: CASSPEWSGANVLTF. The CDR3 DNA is TGTGCCAGCAGTCCGGAGTGGTCTGGGGCCAACGTCCTGACTTTC.

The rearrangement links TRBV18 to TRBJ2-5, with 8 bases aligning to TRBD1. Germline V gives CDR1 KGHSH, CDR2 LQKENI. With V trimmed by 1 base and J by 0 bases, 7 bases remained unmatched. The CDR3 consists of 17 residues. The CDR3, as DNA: TGTGCCAGCTCACCACAGCGCGGGACAGGAGACCAAGAGACCCAGTACTTC. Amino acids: CASSPQRGTGDQETQYF.

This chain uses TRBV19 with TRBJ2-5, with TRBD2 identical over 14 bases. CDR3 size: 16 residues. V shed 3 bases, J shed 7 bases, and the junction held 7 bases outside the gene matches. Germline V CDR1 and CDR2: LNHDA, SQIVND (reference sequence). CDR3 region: CASSIQTSGGAVTQYF. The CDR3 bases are TGTGCCAGTAGTATTCAGACTAGCGGGGGGGCCGTGACCCAGTACTTC.

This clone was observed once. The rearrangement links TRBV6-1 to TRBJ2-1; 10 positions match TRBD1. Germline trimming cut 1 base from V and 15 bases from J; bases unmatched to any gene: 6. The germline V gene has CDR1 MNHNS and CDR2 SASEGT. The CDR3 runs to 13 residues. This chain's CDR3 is CASSEVNRDRGFF. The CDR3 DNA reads TGTGCCAGCAGTGAAGTGAATCGGGACAGGGGGTTCTTC.

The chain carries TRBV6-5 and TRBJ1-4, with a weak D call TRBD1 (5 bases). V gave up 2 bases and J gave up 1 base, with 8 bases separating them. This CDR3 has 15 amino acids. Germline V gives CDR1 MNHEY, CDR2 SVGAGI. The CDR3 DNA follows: TGTGCCAGCAGTTACCGGGGGGAAACTAATGAAAAACTGTTTTTT. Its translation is CASSYRGETNEKLFF.

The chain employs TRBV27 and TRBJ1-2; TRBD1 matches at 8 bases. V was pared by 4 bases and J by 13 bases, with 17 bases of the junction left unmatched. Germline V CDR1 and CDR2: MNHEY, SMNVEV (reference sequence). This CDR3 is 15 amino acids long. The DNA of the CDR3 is TGTGCCAGCAGTTCGCCAACCAGGACAGGGATGGCGGGCACCTTC. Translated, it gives CASSSPTRTGMAGTF.

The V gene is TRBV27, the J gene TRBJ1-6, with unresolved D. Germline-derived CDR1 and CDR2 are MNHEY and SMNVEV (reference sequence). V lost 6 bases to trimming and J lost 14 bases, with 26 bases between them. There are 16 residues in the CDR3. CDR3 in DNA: TGTGCCAGCAGACGCAGTGGGGAGGGAAGCACCAACGCCCTCCACTTT. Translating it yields CASRRSGEGSTNALHF.

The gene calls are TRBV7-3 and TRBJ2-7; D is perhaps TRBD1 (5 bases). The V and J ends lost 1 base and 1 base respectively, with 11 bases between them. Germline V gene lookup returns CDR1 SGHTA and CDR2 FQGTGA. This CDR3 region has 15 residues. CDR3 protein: CASSLIVGPSYEQYF. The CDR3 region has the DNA TGTGCCAGCAGCTTAATTGTGGGGCCTTCCTACGAGCAGTACTTC. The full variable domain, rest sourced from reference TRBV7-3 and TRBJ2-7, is GAGVSQTPSNKVTEKGKYVELRCDPISGHTALYWYRQSLGQGPEFLIYFQGTGAADDSGLPNDRFFAVRPEGSVSTLKIQRTERGDSAVYLCASSLIVGPSYEQYFGPGTRLTVT.

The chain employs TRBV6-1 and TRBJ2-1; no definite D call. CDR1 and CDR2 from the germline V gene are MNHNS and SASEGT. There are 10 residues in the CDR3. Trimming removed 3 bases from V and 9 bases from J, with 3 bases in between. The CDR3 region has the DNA TGTGCCAGCAGTGAGCGTGAGCAGTTCTTC. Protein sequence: CASSEREQFF.

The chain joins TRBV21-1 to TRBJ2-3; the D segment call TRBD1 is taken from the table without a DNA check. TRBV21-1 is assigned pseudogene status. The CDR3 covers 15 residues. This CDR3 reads CASSRRQGAGDTQYF. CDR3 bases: TGTGCCAGCAGCCGCCGACAGGGGGCTGGAGATACGCAGTATTTT.

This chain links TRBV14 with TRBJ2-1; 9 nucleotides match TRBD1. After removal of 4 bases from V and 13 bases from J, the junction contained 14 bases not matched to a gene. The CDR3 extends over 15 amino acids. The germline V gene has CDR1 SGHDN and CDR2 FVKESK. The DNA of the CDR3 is TGTGCCAGCAGCCCGAGGGGACCGGGACAGGGTGCTCAGTTCTTC. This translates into CASSPRGPGQGAQFF.

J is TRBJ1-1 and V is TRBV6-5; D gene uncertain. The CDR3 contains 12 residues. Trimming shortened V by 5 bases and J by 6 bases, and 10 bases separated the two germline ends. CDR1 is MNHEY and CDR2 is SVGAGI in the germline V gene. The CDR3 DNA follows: TGTGCCAGCAGTAAACTTATGGCTGAAGCTTTCTTT. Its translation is CASSKLMAEAFF.

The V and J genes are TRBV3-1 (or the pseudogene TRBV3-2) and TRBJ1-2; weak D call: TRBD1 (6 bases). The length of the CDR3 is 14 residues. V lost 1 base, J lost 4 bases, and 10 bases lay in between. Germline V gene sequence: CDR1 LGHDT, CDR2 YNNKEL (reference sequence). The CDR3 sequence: CASSQAGETYGYTF. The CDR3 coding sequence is TGTGCCAGCAGCCAAGCAGGGGAAACCTATGGCTACACCTTC.

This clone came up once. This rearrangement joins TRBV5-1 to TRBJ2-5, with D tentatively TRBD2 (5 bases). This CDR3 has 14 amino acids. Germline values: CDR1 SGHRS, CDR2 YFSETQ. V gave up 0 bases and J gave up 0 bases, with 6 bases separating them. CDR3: CASSLGGYQETQYF. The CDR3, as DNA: TGCGCCAGCAGCTTGGGCGGGTACCAAGAGACCCAGTACTTC. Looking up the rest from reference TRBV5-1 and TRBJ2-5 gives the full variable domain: KAGVTQTPRYLIKTRGQQVTLSCSPISGHRSVSWYQQTPGQGLQFLFEYFSETQRNKGNFPGRFSGRQFSNSRSEMNVSTLELGDSALYLCASSLGGYQETQYFGPGTRLLVL.

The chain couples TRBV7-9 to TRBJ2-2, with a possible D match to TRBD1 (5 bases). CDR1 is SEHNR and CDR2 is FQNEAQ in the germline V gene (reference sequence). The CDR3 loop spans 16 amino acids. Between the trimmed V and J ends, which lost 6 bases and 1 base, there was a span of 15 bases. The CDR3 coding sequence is TGTGCCAGCAGACCTACAAGGGGAAGGAACACCGGGGAGCTGTTTTTT. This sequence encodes CASRPTRGRNTGELFF.

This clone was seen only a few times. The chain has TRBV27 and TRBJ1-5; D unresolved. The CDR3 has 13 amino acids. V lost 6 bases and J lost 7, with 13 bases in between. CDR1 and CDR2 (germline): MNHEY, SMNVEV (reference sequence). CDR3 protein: CASRPGSQQPQHF. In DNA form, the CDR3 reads TGTGCCAGCAGACCCGGGTCCCAACAGCCCCAGCATTTT.

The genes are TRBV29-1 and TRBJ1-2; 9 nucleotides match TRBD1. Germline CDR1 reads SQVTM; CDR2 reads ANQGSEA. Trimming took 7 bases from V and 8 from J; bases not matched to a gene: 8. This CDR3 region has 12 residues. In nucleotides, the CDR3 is TGCAGCGCAGGGACAGGGACCCTAGGCTACACCTTC. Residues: CSAGTGTLGYTF.

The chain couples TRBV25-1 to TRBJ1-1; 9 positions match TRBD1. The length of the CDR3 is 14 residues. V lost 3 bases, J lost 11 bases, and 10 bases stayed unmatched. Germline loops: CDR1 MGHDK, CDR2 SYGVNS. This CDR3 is CASSDQRQGVNAFF. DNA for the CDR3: TGTGCCAGCAGTGATCAGAGACAGGGGGTGAATGCTTTCTTT.

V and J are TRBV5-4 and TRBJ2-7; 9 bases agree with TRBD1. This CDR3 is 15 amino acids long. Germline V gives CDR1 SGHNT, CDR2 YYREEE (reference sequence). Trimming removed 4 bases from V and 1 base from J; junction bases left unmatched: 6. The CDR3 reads CASSETTGGSYEQYF. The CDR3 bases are TGTGCCAGCAGCGAAACGACAGGGGGATCCTACGAGCAGTACTTC.

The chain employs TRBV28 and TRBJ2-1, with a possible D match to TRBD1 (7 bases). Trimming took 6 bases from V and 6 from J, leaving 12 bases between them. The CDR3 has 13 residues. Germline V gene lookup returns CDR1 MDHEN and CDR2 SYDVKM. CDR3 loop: CASRRQGGNEQFF. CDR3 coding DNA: TGTGCCAGCAGGAGACAGGGAGGCAATGAGCAGTTCTTC.

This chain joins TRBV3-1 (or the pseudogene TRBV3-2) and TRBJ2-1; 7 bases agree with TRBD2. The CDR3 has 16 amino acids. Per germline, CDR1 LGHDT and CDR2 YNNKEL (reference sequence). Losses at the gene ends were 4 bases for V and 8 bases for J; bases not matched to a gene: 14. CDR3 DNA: TGTGCCAGCAGCCGAAGCGGGACTTTCGGTATGGATGAGCAGTTCTTC. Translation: CASSRSGTFGMDEQFF.

The CDR3 nucleotides are TGCGCCAGCAGCTTCGGTAGCGGGGGCCCCTACAATGAGCAGTTCTTC. Translation gives CASSFGSGGPYNEQFF. The chain combines TRBV5-1 with TRBJ2-1; TRBD2 matches 9 bases. With V trimmed by 2 bases and J by 2 bases, 5 bases remained unmatched. The length of the CDR3 is 16 residues. The germline gives CDR1 SGHRS, CDR2 YFSETQ. Together with reference TRBV5-1 and TRBJ2-1, the CDR3 gives the full variable domain: KAGVTQTPRYLIKTRGQQVTLSCSPISGHRSVSWYQQTPGQGLQFLFEYFSETQRNKGNFPGRFSGRQFSNSRSEMNVSTLELGDSALYLCASSFGSGGPYNEQFFGPGTRLTVL.